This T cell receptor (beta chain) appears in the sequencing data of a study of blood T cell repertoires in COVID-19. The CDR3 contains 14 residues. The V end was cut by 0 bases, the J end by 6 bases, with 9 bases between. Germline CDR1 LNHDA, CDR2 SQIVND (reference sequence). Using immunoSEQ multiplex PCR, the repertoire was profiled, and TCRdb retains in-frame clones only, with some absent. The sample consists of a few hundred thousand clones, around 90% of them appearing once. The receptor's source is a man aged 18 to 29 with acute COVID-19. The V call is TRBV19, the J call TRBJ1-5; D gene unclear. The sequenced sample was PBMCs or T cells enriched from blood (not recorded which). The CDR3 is CASSIDNAGQPQHF. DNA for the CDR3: TGTGCCAGTAGTATAGATAACGCGGGTCAGCCCCAGCATTTT.